The clone carrying this TCR beta chain was counted only a few times. The antigen is undetermined. The data stem from a study of beta chain features in type 1 diabetes. Study-level background: The patients were much like the healthy donors in age, gender and cell yields. Nearly 110,000,000 sorted cells were examined across all samples.

Points from the study as a whole: Shorter TCRB CDR3s, moderately but significantly so, were found in Type 1 diabetes patients in all four CD4+ subsets.

Expressed TCRB transcripts were sequenced, since all the RNA that had been isolated was reverse transcribed. The protocol was immunoSEQ multiplex PCR, while the TCRdb copy is restricted to in-frame clones and leaves out a portion. The profile shows fewer than 650,000 clones, 15% to 18% of them singletons. The receptor was isolated from a man aged 18 to 35 in good health. Material for sequencing was naive CD4+ T cells from blood.

This chain's CDR3 is CAISVDSADSFF. The CDR3 DNA reads TGTGCCATCAGTGTTGACAGCGCTGACTCTTTCTTT. This chain links TRBV10-3 with TRBJ1-1, with D possibly TRBD1 on 5 matching bases. Germline V gene sequence: CDR1 ENHRY, CDR2 SYGVKD. The ends were cut back, 4 bases at V and 12 bases at J, with 15 bases in the middle. This CDR3 region has 12 residues.